This T cell receptor (beta chain) was sequenced during a study of T cell repertoires in cytomegalovirus infection. CDR3 length equals 13 residues. Germline V gene sequence: CDR1 MNHEY, CDR2 SMNVEV (reference sequence). Trimming removed 5 bases from V and 6 bases from J; junction bases left unmatched: 6. This clonotype was recorded a few times. TCRdb fed the reads into MiXCR, producing one record per CDR3 protein. The data contain some 400,000 distinct CDR3 sequences, roughly 20% of them singletons. The sequence was collected from a human donor in good health (CMV status not recorded). Some clones in this sample may be carry-over from other donors' samples. The chain is built from TRBV27 and TRBJ1-2; 7 bases match TRBD1. The specimen was PBMCs. The CDR3, as DNA: TGTGCCAGCAGTCCTTCAGGGGGGAATGGCTACACCTTC. This sequence encodes CASSPSGGNGYTF.